This T cell receptor beta chain was sequenced for a study of T cell clusters in autoimmune cytopenias. Study-level findings and limits: Primary autoimmune cytopenia patients appeared to lack physiological T cell clusters present in healthy donors. Compared with active autoimmune hepatitis patients, healthy donors showed around 3-fold more exclusive TRB clusters. TRB repertoire shifts in secondary cytopenia and chronic lymphocytic leukemia mostly reflected lymphoma, not autoimmunity. No experiment has yet validated the function of the T cell clusters defined in silico.

Some 34,000 genome equivalents of blood DNA were amplified for TRB. As regards this clonotype: The target antigen is unknown.

TRB was amplified by touch-down multiplex PCR, primer pools A and B combined. After re-calling the multiplex PCR reads, TCRdb lists one entry per CDR3 protein, DNA absent. The table counts 2,500 to 3,500 distinct CDR3 sequences; 10% to 14% lies in the top ten. Germline V gene data show CDR1 as LGHNA and CDR2 as YSLEER. The CDR3 is made up of 15 amino acids. J is TRBJ2-3 and V is TRBV4-3. The TCR sequence derives from a human donor with an autoimmune cytopenia or autoimmune hepatitis (not recorded which). The sequenced material came from peripheral blood. CDR3 amino acids: CASSQDQGRTDTQYF.